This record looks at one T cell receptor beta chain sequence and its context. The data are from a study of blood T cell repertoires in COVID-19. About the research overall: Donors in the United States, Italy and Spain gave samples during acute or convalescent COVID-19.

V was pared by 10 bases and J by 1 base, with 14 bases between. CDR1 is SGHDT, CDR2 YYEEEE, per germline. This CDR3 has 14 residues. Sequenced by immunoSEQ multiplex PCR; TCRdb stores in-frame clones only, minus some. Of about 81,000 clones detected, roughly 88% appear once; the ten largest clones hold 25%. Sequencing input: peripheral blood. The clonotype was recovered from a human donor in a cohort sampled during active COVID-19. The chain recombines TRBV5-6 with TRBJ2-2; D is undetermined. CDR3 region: CASAQAMNTGELFF. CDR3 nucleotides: TGTGCCTCTGCCCAGGCCATGAACACCGGGGAGCTGTTTTTT.